The 22 T cell receptor beta chains given below trace back to one sample, sequenced in a study of tumor and adjacent non-tumor tissue in lung cancer. A modified ARM-PCR protocol with three rounds of nested PCR amplified TCRbeta. In TCRdb, the multiplex PCR reads were re-called with MiXCR into one record per CDR3 protein. Of tens of thousands of distinct CDR3 sequences in the sample, 65% to 75% were seen once. This sample's RNA came from whole unsorted tissue. Sample: lung tumor tissue. These TCRs come from a man between 60 and 75 years old with non-small cell lung cancer.

The J gene is TRBJ2-3, the V gene TRBV4-1, with D possibly TRBD2 on 5 matching bases. CDR3 length: 15 amino acids. Germline CDR1 MGHRA, CDR2 YSYEKL. Trimming removed 4 bases at V and 3 bases at J, with 14 bases between. Written as DNA, the CDR3 is TGCGCCAGCAGCCTAGCGAAGCCGGGTACAGATACGCAGTATTTT. It yields the protein CASSLAKPGTDTQYF.

This clonotype is judged large (0.1 to 1%). The gene calls are TRBV11-2 and TRBJ2-1; weak D call: TRBD2 (6 bases). There are 15 residues in the CDR3. In germline, CDR1 is SGHAT, CDR2 FQNNGV. V lost 5 bases and J 8 bases, leaving 19 bases between the germline ends. CDR3 residues: CASSPHRGMRDEQFF. DNA for the CDR3: TGTGCCAGCAGCCCGCACCGGGGGATGAGGGATGAGCAGTTCTTC.

V and J are TRBV6-2 or TRBV6-3 and TRBJ2-2; 8 bases agree with TRBD1. With V trimmed by 6 bases and J by 6 bases, 3 bases remained unmatched. The germline V gene has CDR1 MNHEY and CDR2 SVGEGT. The CDR3 has 13 amino acids. Here the CDR3 DNA reads TGTGCCAGCAGGCAACAGGGGGCCGGGGAGCTGTTTTTT. Its protein product is CASRQQGAGELFF.

This clonotype came up once. This chain joins TRBV11-2 and TRBJ2-2, with TRBD2 matching 8 bases. The J segment lost 8 bases and the V segment lost 5 bases, leaving 10 bases of the junction unmatched. CDR1 is SGHAT and CDR2 is FQNNGV in the germline V gene. The CDR3 spans 15 residues. The CDR3 sequence: CASSLQQRELGELFF. The CDR3 DNA is TGTGCCAGCAGCCTGCAACAGCGGGAGTTGGGGGAGCTGTTTTTT.

With respect to this clonotype: Possible read error: a much larger clone is one base away. The V gene is TRBV7-8, the J gene TRBJ1-4; a possible D gene is TRBD1 (6 bases). The CDR3 length is 15 residues. Germline CDR1 is SGHVS and CDR2 is FQNEAQ. V lost 7 bases, J lost 7 bases, and 19 bases lay in between. The CDR3 region has the DNA TGTGCCAGCAACCCTGGACAGCCGCGAGGTGAAAAACTGTTTTTT. Protein: CASNPGQPRGEKLFF.

Turning to this clonotype: No DNA is shown, since the ends of the CDR3 on it are uncertain; the CDR3 is the one TCRdb lists. V gene TRBV4-2 combines with J gene TRBJ1-2; the table gives TRBD1 as D, unverified against the DNA. Ends included, the CDR3 has 15 residues. Germline V gene lookup returns CDR1 LGHNA and CDR2 YNFKEQ. CDR3 in amino acids: CASSQSTGGNYGCTF.

With regard to this clonotype: The junction differs from germline at one of its ends, possibly a read error. The V call is TRBV11-1, the J call TRBJ2-3, with 7 bases that match TRBD2. Germline CDR1 reads SGHAT; CDR2 reads FQDESV (reference sequence). The CDR3 has 14 residues. The CDR3 DNA follows: TGTGCCAGCACCTGGGCTAGCGGCACAGATACACAGTATTTT. It codes for CASTWASGTDTQYF.

In the case of this clonotype: The CDR3 ends on some other residue instead of the conserved phenylalanine or tryptophan, so this is likely a read error. J is TRBJ2-3 and V is TRBV10-1; D is possibly TRBD1 (5 bases). In germline, CDR1 is WNHNN, CDR2 SYGVQD (reference sequence). The CDR3 runs 12 residues. The germline V and J ends were trimmed by 5 bases and 10 bases, with 13 bases remaining between them. The CDR3: CASSSSTGAQYL. CDR3 coding DNA: TGCGCCAGCAGTAGTAGCACAGGTGCGCAGTATTTA.

Comments on this clonotype: The junction does not match germline at one end; this may be a read error. V usage is TRBV4-2 and J usage is TRBJ1-6; no clear D gene. The germline gives CDR1 LGHNA, CDR2 YNFKEQ. The CDR3 is 14 residues long. The CDR3 region has the DNA TGTGCCAGCGGCCAAGAGGGCAGTAGTTCACCACTCCACTTT. Translating it yields CASGQEGSSSPLHF.

At least ten counts were recorded for this clonotype. The chain couples TRBV4-1 to TRBJ1-4; no definite D call. The CDR3 spans 15 residues. CDR1 and CDR2 from the germline V gene are MGHRA and YSYEKL. V dropped 1 base and J dropped 3 bases, with 9 bases sitting between them. The CDR3 protein is CASSQVSSSNEKLFF. The CDR3 coding sequence is TGCGCCAGCAGCCAAGTCAGCAGTTCTAATGAAAAACTGTTTTTT.

Concerning this clonotype itself: An end of the junction differs from the germline gene, which may be a read error. The chain is built from TRBV29-1 and TRBJ2-3; 10 bases align to TRBD1. Germline V gene sequence: CDR1 SQVTM, CDR2 ANQGSEA. CDR3 length: 17 amino acids. CDR3 nucleotide sequence: TGCAACGTTCTTGGGAGGACAGGGGGTTTCGGAACAGATACGCGGTATTTT. This sequence encodes CNVLGRTGGFGTDTRYF.

This clonotype was detected a few times. A read error may explain this, as a much larger clone is one base away. The chain carries TRBV12-3 or TRBV12-4 and TRBJ2-7, with D possibly TRBD2 on 5 matching bases. The CDR3 has 15 amino acids. V lost 2 bases, J lost 2 bases, and 13 bases lay in between. The CDR3 DNA reads TGTGCCAGCAGTTTACCCCCCCCGGGAACCTACGAGCAGTACTTC. This gives the protein CASSLPPPGTYEQYF.

Concerning this clonotype itself: A much larger clone lies one base from this, so it may be a read error. The chain couples TRBV7-8 to TRBJ2-1; D not resolved. The germline V gene has CDR1 SGHVS and CDR2 FQNEAQ. This CDR3 has 13 amino acids. This chain's CDR3 is CANSVSLVNERFF. The CDR3 DNA sequence: TGTGCCAACAGCGTATCGTTGGTAAATGAGCGGTTCTTC.

The genes are TRBV6-2 or TRBV6-3 and TRBJ2-1; tentative D call: TRBD1 (5 bases). Germline V lookup: CDR1 MNHEY, CDR2 SVGEGT. CDR3 length equals 13 residues. Trimming took 4 bases from V and 9 from J, leaving 13 bases between them. This chain's CDR3 is CASSSPLGREQFF. The CDR3 DNA follows: TGTGCCAGCAGTTCGCCGTTGGGGCGTGAGCAGTTCTTC.

This chain connects TRBV10-3 to TRBJ1-1; D not resolved. The V end was cut by 6 bases, the J end by 3 bases, with 17 bases between. The CDR3 is made up of 15 amino acids. CDR1 and CDR2 from the germline V gene are ENHRY and SYGVKD. In DNA, the CDR3 is TGTGCCATCAGGGGGTACAACATGGGTGACACTGAAGCTTTCTTT. Translation gives CAIRGYNMGDTEAFF.

A word on this clonotype: The junction shows a germline mismatch at one end, possibly a read error. The rearrangement uses TRBV4-2 and TRBJ2-4; D gene unclear. This CDR3 region has 19 residues. Looked up from germline, CDR1 is LGHNA and CDR2 is YNFKEQ. The CDR3 loop reads CASSQAQAGGSLAKSILYF. CDR3 nucleotides: TGTGCCAGCAGCCAAGCGCAGGCTGGCGGATCGTTAGCCAAAAGCATTCTGTACTTC.

J is TRBJ2-3 and V is TRBV29-1; 13 bases match TRBD2. The ends lost 4 bases at V and 0 bases at J; junction bases unmatched: 4. This CDR3 is 16 amino acids long. Germline V gene sequence: CDR1 SQVTM, CDR2 ANQGSEA. The DNA of the CDR3 is TGCAGCGTTGTCGGGACTAGCGGGGATAGCACAGATACGCAGTATTTT. Its protein product is CSVVGTSGDSTDTQYF.

V is TRBV11-2 and J is TRBJ2-7, with 14 nucleotides matching TRBD2. The length of the CDR3 is 18 residues. Germline V lookup: CDR1 SGHAT, CDR2 FQNNGV. V lost 5 bases and J lost 0; bases outside the gene matches: 9. In nucleotides, the CDR3 is TGTGCCAGCAGCCTGACTAGCGGGAGGGTGGGCAGCTCCTACGAGCAGTACTTC. Translating it yields CASSLTSGRVGSSYEQYF.

This clonotype was observed once. The final CDR3 position lacks the conserved phenylalanine or tryptophan, pointing to a likely read error. The chain joins TRBV11-2 to TRBJ2-2; unclear D gene. The CDR3 totals 14 residues. Trimming left V 7 bases short and J 3 bases short, with 12 bases between. Looked up from germline, CDR1 is SGHAT and CDR2 is FQNNGV. CDR3 nucleotide sequence: TGTGCCAGCATCTCCCCAGGCTACACCGGGGAGCTGTTTCTT. Protein sequence: CASISPGYTGELFL.

The rearrangement uses TRBV4-3 and TRBJ2-2; D unresolved. The germline V gene has CDR1 LGHNA and CDR2 YSLEER. This CDR3 comprises 14 residues. V dropped 2 bases and J dropped 8 bases, with 12 bases sitting between them. The CDR3 DNA is TGCGCCAGCAGCCAAAGGTTGGGAACTGGGGAGCTGTTTTTT. Its protein product is CASSQRLGTGELFF.

The chain recombines TRBV10-3 with TRBJ2-1, with D tentatively TRBD2 (6 bases). The V and J ends lost 5 bases and 10 bases respectively, with 24 bases between them. The CDR3 length is 16 residues. Germline V lookup: CDR1 ENHRY, CDR2 SYGVKD. The CDR3 DNA is TGTGCCATCAGTATCTCTGCGGGACTGGCGGACGAAGAGCAGTTCTTC. Encoded protein: CAISISAGLADEEQFF.

This clonotype was recorded a few times. Since a much larger clone is just one base distant, this may be a read error. The chain recombines TRBV28 with TRBJ2-5; D might be TRBD1 (5 bases). Germline CDR1 is MDHEN and CDR2 is SYDVKM. This CDR3 spans 15 amino acids. The CDR3 coding sequence is TGTGCCAGCAGTTCCCCGACCCCCGGACAAGAGACCCAGCACTTC. This translates into CASSSPTPGQETQHF.